The 21 T cell receptor beta chains listed next were all sequenced from one sample in a study of T-cell memory formation after mild COVID-19. TCRdb processed the 5' RACE reads anew with MiXCR; each CDR3 protein has one entry. The table records fewer than 450,000 distinct CDR3 sequences, about 21% of them present only once. Material for sequencing was PBMCs or a T cell subset sorted from them (not recorded which). The receptor source for this set is an adult woman who had mild COVID-19 (a few samples of this study predate the infection). Cell type and time point are not known.

This clonotype was seen a handful of times. V and J are TRBV2 and TRBJ1-4; D is perhaps TRBD1 (6 bases). The germline V gene encodes CDR1 SNHLY and CDR2 FYNNEI. Trimming pared 7 bases from V and 7 bases from J, leaving 13 bases between. This CDR3 contains 13 residues. CDR3 nucleotides: TGTGCCAGCACCGAGGGGGGGAGTGAAAAACTGTTTTTT. Its protein product is CASTEGGSEKLFF. Supplemented by reference TRBV2 and TRBJ1-4, the full variable domain reads EPEVTQTPSHQVTQMGQEVILRCVPISNHLYFYWYRQILGQKVEFLVSFYNNEISEKSEIFDDQFSVERPDGSNFTLKIRSTKLEDSAMYFCASTEGGSEKLFFGSGTQLSVL.

This clonotype showed up just a few times. V is TRBV4-1 and J is TRBJ2-2, with no clear D. The V end lost 1 base, the J end lost 8 bases, and 5 bases lay between the germline ends. Per germline, CDR1 MGHRA and CDR2 YSYEKL. This CDR3 is built from 12 residues. The CDR3 loop reads CASSQVVGELFF. The DNA for the CDR3 is TGCGCCAGCAGCCAAGTCGTTGGGGAGCTGTTTTTT.

This clonotype has just a few counts. The chain uses TRBV4-3 and TRBJ1-5, with TRBD1 matching over 8 bases. This CDR3 comprises 14 residues. V lost 4 bases, J lost 5 bases, and 4 bases stayed unmatched. Germline CDR1 reads LGHNA; CDR2 reads YSLEER. CDR3 residues: CASSPDRGDQPQHF. The CDR3 nucleotides are TGCGCCAGCAGCCCCGACAGGGGAGATCAGCCCCAGCATTTT.

This clonotype was seen at least ten times. The chain recombines TRBV7-3 with TRBJ2-2, with a tentative D call TRBD2 (6 bases). Trimming stripped 6 bases from V and 7 bases from J, with 9 bases between. Germline-derived CDR1 and CDR2 are SGHTA and FQGTGA. The CDR3 sequence is 12 residues long. This CDR3 is CASRRENGELFF. The CDR3 DNA reads TGTGCCAGCAGACGGGAGAACGGGGAGCTGTTTTTT.

The J gene is TRBJ2-3, the V gene TRBV5-6, with D unclear. V lost 2 bases to trimming and J lost 6 bases, with 16 bases between them. The CDR3 is made up of 15 amino acids. The germline CDR1 and CDR2 sequences are SGHDT and YYEEEE. The CDR3 sequence: CASSFQRGLWDTQYF. CDR3 DNA sequence: TGTGCCAGCAGCTTTCAGAGAGGCCTCTGGGATACGCAGTATTTT.

This clonotype was detected only a few times. V usage is TRBV4-2 and J usage is TRBJ1-1; TRBD1 is a possible D gene (5 bases). The V and J ends lost 1 base and 0 bases respectively, with 12 bases between them. CDR1 and CDR2 (germline): LGHNA, YNFKEQ. CDR3 size: 16 residues. The DNA for the CDR3 is TGTGCCAGCAGCCAAGCAGGGAGTTACATGAACACTGAAGCTTTCTTT. It codes for CASSQAGSYMNTEAFF.

There are a few counts of this clonotype. The gene calls are TRBV11-3 and TRBJ2-7; D not resolved. The germline V gene encodes CDR1 SGHNT and CDR2 YENEEA. The CDR3 loop spans 13 amino acids. The germline V and J ends were trimmed by 5 bases and 3 bases, with 11 bases remaining between them. Written as DNA, the CDR3 is TGTGCCAGCAGCGACCAGGCTTTCTACGAGCAGTACTTC. This gives the protein CASSDQAFYEQYF.

This clonotype has at least ten counts. The genes are TRBV5-1 and TRBJ2-2; the D is unclear. This CDR3 has 12 residues. Per the germline V gene, CDR1 is SGHRS and CDR2 is YFSETQ. V was pared by 2 bases and J by 4 bases, with 3 bases between. The CDR3 loop is CASSFGTGELFF. CDR3 coding DNA: TGCGCCAGCAGCTTTGGCACCGGGGAGCTGTTTTTT.

This clonotype was recorded a few times. The V and J genes are TRBV12-3 or TRBV12-4 and TRBJ2-3; 10 nucleotides line up with TRBD2. The CDR3 runs 15 residues. Germline trimming cut 6 bases from V and 4 bases from J; bases unmatched to any gene: 7. The CDR3 DNA follows: TGTGCCAGCAGCCGGACTAGCGGATTTCCAGATACGCAGTATTTT. Its translation: CASSRTSGFPDTQYF.

This chain joins TRBV6-4 and TRBJ2-2, with TRBD1 matching over 7 bases. V lost 0 bases to trimming and J lost 6 bases; unmatched junction nucleotides: 4. CDR1 and CDR2 from the germline V gene are MRHNA and SNTAGT. The length of the CDR3 is 15 residues. The CDR3 spells CASSDSHRGPGELFF. CDR3 coding DNA: TGTGCCAGCAGTGACTCGCACAGGGGCCCCGGGGAGCTGTTTTTT.

Only a few counts were recorded for this clonotype. The chain links TRBV19 to TRBJ1-2, with D uncertain. This CDR3 comprises 16 residues. Germline values: CDR1 LNHDA, CDR2 SQIVND (reference sequence). The V end was cut by 9 bases, the J end by 4 bases, with 24 bases between. Here the CDR3 DNA reads TGTGCCAGCCAGCCCGACTTCGGCAGGCATCGCTATGGCTACACCTTC. It codes for CASQPDFGRHRYGYTF.

This clonotype was found a few times. V and J are TRBV24-1 and TRBJ2-2; 8 bases align to TRBD1. CDR3 length: 16 residues. With V trimmed by 4 bases and J by 2 bases, 5 bases remained unmatched. Germline CDR1 and CDR2: KGHDR and SFDVKD. The CDR3 DNA is TGTGCCACCAGTGACCAAGGACAGGGAAACACCGGGGAGCTGTTTTTT. Protein sequence: CATSDQGQGNTGELFF.

The rearrangement joins TRBV4-1 to TRBJ2-1; tentatively, D is TRBD1 (5 bases). This CDR3 is 15 amino acids long. Germline CDR1 MGHRA, CDR2 YSYEKL. Trimming removed 6 bases from V and 0 bases from J, with 12 bases in between. CDR3 sequence: CASREGVSSYNEQFF. In DNA, the CDR3 is TGCGCCAGCAGGGAAGGGGTCAGCTCCTACAATGAGCAGTTCTTC.

This rearrangement joins TRBV18 to TRBJ2-1, with unresolved D. The germline gives CDR1 KGHSH, CDR2 LQKENI. There are 14 residues in the CDR3. The V end was cut by 6 bases, the J end by 6 bases, with 15 bases between. CDR3 sequence: CASSQVTSSNEQFF. The CDR3 DNA follows: TGTGCCAGCTCCCAGGTGACAAGTTCCAATGAGCAGTTCTTC.

This clonotype was seen only a few times. V usage is TRBV30 and J usage is TRBJ2-3, with 7 bases that match TRBD2. V shed 0 bases and J 1 base; nucleotides not matched to a gene: 4. Germline V gives CDR1 GTSNPN, CDR2 SVGIG (reference sequence). The length of the CDR3 is 15 residues. The CDR3: CAWSVGAGGTDTQYF. The CDR3 DNA reads as TGTGCCTGGAGTGTTGGTGCGGGGGGCACAGATACGCAGTATTTT.

This clonotype has a handful of counts. This chain joins TRBV7-8 and TRBJ1-1; D is unresolved. Trimming removed 1 base from V and 1 base from J, with 13 bases in between. Germline V gene data show CDR1 as SGHVS and CDR2 as FQNEAQ. There are 16 residues in the CDR3. The CDR3 spells CASSLVSQGQNTEAFF. The CDR3 DNA sequence: TGTGCCAGCAGCTTAGTATCCCAAGGGCAGAACACTGAAGCTTTCTTT.

This chain joins TRBV24-1 and TRBJ2-5; D might be TRBD2 (6 bases). V was cut by 4 bases and J by 5 bases, with 16 bases left in between. Germline loops: CDR1 KGHDR, CDR2 SFDVKD. This CDR3 comprises 15 residues. In nucleotides, the CDR3 is TGTGCCACCAGTGACGCTAGCGTCCAAGGGGAGACCCAGTACTTC. This codes for CATSDASVQGETQYF.

This clonotype has only a few counts. The chain carries TRBV6-5 and TRBJ1-5; unclear D gene. The CDR3 consists of 13 residues. From germline, CDR1 is MNHEY and CDR2 SVGAGI. V lost 5 bases, J lost 3 bases, and 8 bases lay in between. The CDR3 here is CASSTRLNQPQHF. The CDR3 DNA reads as TGTGCCAGCAGTACCCGCCTCAATCAGCCCCAGCATTTT.

This clonotype was seen many times. The rearrangement joins TRBV12-3 or TRBV12-4 to TRBJ2-5, with 10 bases identical to TRBD2. Trimming cost V 7 bases and J 3 bases; bases outside gene matches: 11. CDR3 size: 16 residues. The CDR3 reads CASILAGARGKETQYF. Here the CDR3 DNA reads TGTGCCAGCATCCTAGCGGGAGCGAGAGGAAAAGAGACCCAGTACTTC.

This clonotype was detected a few times. This rearrangement joins TRBV14 to TRBJ2-3, with 12 bases identical to TRBD2. This CDR3 is 16 amino acids long. Germline V gene data show CDR1 as SGHDN and CDR2 as FVKESK. J lost 1 base, V lost 2 bases, and 1 base had no gene match. The CDR3 loop reads CASSQLAGGRTDTQYF. The CDR3 DNA reads as TGTGCCAGCAGCCAACTAGCGGGAGGGCGCACAGATACGCAGTATTTT.

V usage is TRBV9 and J usage is TRBJ2-1, with D perhaps matching TRBD2 (6 bases). The CDR3 contains 12 residues. Trimming shortened V by 3 bases and J by 12 bases, and 13 bases separated the two germline ends. Germline V gene lookup returns CDR1 SGDLS and CDR2 YYNGEE. CDR3 in amino acids: CASSARLDVQFF. The CDR3 nucleotides read TGTGCCAGCAGCGCGAGACTAGATGTGCAGTTCTTC.